This paragraph covers one T cell receptor (beta chain) sequence. The target of this receptor is not known. Within one base of it there is no much larger clone, and no base qualities were kept. Each collaborating institution followed its own protocols to collect whole blood in K2EDTA tubes. Collaborator samples were shipped for TCRbeta analysis as frozen whole blood, isolated PBMCs, or DNA extracted from either sample type. TCRbeta CDR3 regions were amplified from genomic DNA by means of the immunoSEQ Assay, a bias-controlled multiplex PCR. In the original analysis: Within the assay, amplification of reference gene primers was used to estimate how many nucleated cells each sample contained. To quantify the absolute abundance of each unique TCRbeta CDR3 rearrangement, sequence reads were collapsed and filtered. For each sample, productive Simpson clonality was calculated as the square root of Simpson's diversity index across productive rearrangements. TCRdb provides this immuneACCESS table in a form limited to in-frame rearrangements. Some clones are lacking; in checked studies, under half of them reflect an unresolved V gene, and why the rest are absent is not known. That table gives V, J and clone size, and the DNA gave D and trimming. Counted in this sample were roughly 69,000 clones; approximately 87% of them appeared once. The ten largest clones capture 3.5% to 5.5% of the sample.

This specimen belongs to a study of blood T cell repertoires in COVID-19 (dated by TCRdb to the early 2020s). As for the study more broadly: Samples from collaborators originated in the United States, Italy and Spain and spanned both the acute and convalescent phases of COVID-19. Nearly every sample came with metadata listing a de-identified subject ID, COVID-19 status, age in years and sex. Deeply sampled blood TCRbeta repertoires from subjects exposed to, actively infected with, or recovered from COVID-19 were included in the dataset. The repertoires were released in a freely available public database meant as a resource for research on the immune response to SARS-CoV-2. Where available, HLA class I and class II types were taken from metadata supplied by the sample provider and were not determined by assay-based typing. The samples were drawn from the first 160 participants of the ongoing ImmuneRACE study and from under 1,500 subjects provided by 6 global collaborators. The material from the prospective study consisted of cDNA or gDNA derived from T cells, B-cell-depleted T cells, or PBMCs.

Here is what the overall study found, with its caveats: The quantity of clinical and demographic metadata differed by source and by participant and was supplied without curation.

The source material was peripheral blood. The TCR sequence derives from a man over 45 with active COVID-19.

At the DNA level, the sequence is TGTGCCAGCAGTTACATTATCACCCAGCGGGAGGCCGGCACAGATACGCAGTATTTT. This encodes CASSYIITQREAGTDTQYF. The rearranged segments are TRBV6-2 or TRBV6-3 and TRBJ2-3, and TRBD2 aligns with 9 junction nucleotides. Trimmed from V: 2 bases; trimmed from J: 1 base; junction bases lacking a gene match: 13. From a lookup of the germline V gene, CDR1 and CDR2 are MNHEY and SVGEGT. From its cysteine to its phenylalanine, the CDR3 spans 19 amino acids. The entry retains the CDR3 DNA only, 57 bases that are in frame from base 1.